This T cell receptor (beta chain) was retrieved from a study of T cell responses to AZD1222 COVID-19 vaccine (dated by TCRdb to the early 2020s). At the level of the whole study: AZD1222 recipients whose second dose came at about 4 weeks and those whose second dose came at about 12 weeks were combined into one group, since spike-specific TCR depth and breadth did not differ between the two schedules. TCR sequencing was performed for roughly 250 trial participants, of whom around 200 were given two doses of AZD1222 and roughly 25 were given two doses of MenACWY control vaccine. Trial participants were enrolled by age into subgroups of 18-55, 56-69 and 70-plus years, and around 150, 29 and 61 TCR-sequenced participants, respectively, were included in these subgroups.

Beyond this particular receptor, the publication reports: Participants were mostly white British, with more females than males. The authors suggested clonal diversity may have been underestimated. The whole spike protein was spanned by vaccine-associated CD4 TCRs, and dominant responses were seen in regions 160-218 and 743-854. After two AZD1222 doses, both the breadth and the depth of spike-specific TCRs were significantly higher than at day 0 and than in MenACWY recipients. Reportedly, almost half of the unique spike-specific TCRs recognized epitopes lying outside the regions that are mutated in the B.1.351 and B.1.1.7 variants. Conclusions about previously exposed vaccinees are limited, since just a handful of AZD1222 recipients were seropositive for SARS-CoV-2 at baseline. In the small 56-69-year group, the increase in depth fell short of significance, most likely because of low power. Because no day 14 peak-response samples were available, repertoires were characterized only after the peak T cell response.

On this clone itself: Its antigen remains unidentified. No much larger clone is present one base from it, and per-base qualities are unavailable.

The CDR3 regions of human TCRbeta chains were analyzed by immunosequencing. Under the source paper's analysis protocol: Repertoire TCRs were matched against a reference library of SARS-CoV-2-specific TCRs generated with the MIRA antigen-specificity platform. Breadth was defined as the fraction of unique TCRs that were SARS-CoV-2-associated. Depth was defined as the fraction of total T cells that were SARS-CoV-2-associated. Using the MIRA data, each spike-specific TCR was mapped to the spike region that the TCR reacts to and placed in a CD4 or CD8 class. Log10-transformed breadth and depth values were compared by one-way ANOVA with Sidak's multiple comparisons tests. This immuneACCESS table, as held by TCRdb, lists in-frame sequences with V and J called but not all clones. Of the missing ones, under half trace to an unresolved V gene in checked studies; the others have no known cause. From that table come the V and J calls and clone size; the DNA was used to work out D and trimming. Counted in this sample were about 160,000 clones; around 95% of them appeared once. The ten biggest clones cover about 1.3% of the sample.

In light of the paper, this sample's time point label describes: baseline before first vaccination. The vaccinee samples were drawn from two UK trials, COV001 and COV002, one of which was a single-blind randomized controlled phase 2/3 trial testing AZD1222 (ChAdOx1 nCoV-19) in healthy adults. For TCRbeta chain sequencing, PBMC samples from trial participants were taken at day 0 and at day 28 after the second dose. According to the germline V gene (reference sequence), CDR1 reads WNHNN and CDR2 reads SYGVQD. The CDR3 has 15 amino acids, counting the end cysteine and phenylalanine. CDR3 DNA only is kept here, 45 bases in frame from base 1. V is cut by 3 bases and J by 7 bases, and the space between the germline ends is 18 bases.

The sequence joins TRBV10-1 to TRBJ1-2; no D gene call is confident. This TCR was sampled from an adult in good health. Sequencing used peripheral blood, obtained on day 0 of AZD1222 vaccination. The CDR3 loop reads CASSDRVISPVGYTF. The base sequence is TGCGCCAGCAGTGACCGGGTGATTTCTCCGGTTGGCTACACCTTC.